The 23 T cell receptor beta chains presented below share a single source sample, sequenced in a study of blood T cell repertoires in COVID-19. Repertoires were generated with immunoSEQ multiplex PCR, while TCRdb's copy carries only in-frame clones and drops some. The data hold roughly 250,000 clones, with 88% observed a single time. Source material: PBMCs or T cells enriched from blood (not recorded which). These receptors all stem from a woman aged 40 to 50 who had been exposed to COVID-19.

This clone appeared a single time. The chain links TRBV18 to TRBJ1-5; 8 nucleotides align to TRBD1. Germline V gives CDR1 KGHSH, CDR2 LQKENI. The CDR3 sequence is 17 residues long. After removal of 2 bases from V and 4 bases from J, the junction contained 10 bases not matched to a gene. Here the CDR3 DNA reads TGTGCCAGCTCACCAAGAGGACAGGGAGGCGCAAATCAGCCCCAGCATTTT. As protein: CASSPRGQGGANQPQHF.

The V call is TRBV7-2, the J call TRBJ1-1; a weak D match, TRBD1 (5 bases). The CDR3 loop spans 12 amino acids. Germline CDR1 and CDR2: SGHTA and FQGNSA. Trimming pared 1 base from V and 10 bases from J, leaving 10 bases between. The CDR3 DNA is TGTGCCAGCAGCTTAGGGTCCGGGGGAGCTTTCTTT. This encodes CASSLGSGGAFF.

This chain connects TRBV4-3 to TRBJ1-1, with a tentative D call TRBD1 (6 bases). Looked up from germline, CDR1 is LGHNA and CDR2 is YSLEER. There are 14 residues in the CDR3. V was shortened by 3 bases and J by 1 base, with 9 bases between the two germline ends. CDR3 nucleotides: TGCGCCAGCAGCCACCAGACAGGGAACACTGAAGCTTTCTTT. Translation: CASSHQTGNTEAFF.

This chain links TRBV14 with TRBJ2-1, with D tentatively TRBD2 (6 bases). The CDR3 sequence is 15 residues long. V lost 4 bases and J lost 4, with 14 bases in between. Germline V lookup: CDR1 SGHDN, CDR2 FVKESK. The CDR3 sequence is CASSLAARSYNEQFF. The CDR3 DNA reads TGTGCCAGCAGCCTAGCGGCCCGGTCTTACAATGAGCAGTTCTTC.

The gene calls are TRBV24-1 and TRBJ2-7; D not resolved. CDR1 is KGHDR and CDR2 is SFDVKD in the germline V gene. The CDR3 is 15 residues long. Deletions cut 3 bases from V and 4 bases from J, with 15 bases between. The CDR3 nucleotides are TGTGCCACCAGTGATCAAGCTCATCGCCCTTACGAGCAGTACGTC. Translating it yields CATSDQAHRPYEQYV.

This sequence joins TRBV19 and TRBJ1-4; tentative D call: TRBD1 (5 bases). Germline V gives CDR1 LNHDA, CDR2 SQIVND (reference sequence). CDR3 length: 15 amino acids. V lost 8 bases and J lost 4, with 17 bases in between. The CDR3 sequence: CASGRGGHSNEKLFF. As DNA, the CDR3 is TGTGCCAGTGGAAGGGGTGGTCATAGTAATGAAAAACTGTTTTTT.

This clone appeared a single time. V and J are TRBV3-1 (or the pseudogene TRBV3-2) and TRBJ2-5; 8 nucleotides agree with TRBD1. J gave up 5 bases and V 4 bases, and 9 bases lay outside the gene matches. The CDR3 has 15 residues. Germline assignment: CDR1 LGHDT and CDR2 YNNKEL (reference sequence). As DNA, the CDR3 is TGTGCCAGCAGCCTCGGACAGGGCCCCCGGGAGACCCAGTACTTC. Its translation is CASSLGQGPRETQYF.

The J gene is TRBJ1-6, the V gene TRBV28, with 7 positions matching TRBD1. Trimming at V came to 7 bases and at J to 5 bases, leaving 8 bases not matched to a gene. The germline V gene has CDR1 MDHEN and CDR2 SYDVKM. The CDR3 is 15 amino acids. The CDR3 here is CASTPPDRNNSPLHF. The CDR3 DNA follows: TGTGCCAGCACACCCCCGGACAGGAATAATTCACCCCTCCACTTT.

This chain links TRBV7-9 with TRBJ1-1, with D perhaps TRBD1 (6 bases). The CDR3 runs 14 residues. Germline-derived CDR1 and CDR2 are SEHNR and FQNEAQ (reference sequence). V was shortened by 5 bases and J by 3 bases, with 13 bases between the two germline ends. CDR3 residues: CASSLRDIYTEAFF. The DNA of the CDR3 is TGTGCCAGCAGCCTAAGGGACATATACACTGAAGCTTTCTTT.

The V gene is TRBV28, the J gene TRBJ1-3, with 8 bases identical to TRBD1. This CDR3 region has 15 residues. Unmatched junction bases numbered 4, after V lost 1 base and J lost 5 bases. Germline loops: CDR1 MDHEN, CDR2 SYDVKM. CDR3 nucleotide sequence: TGTGCCAGCAGTTTATTTCAGGGGGCTAGAAACACCATATATTTT. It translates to CASSLFQGARNTIYF.

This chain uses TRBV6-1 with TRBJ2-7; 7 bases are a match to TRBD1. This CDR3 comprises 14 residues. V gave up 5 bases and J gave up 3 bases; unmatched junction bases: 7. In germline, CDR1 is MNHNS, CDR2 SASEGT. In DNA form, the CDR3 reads TGTGCCAGCAGTCTCCCAGGGGGAGACTACGAGCAGTACTTC. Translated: CASSLPGGDYEQYF.

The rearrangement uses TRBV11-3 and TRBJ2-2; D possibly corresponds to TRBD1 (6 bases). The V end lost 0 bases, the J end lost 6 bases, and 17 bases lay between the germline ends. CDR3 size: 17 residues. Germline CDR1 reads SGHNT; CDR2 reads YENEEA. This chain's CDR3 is CASSLELRDKRSGELFF. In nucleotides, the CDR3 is TGTGCCAGCAGCTTAGAACTCCGGGACAAGCGATCCGGGGAGCTGTTTTTT.

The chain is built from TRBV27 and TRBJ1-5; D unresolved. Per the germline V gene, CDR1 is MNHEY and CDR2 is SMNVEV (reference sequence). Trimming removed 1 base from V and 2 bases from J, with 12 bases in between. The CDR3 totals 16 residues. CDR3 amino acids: CASSLLVPAGNQPQHF. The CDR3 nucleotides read TGTGCCAGCAGTTTATTAGTCCCGGCGGGCAATCAGCCCCAGCATTTT.

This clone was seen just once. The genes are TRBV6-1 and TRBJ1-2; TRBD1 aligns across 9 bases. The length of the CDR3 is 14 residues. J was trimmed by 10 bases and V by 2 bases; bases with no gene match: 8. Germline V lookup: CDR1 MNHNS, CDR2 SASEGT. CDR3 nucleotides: TGTGCCAGCAGTGAACGGACAGGGGTTCTGTTCTACACCTTC. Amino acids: CASSERTGVLFYTF.

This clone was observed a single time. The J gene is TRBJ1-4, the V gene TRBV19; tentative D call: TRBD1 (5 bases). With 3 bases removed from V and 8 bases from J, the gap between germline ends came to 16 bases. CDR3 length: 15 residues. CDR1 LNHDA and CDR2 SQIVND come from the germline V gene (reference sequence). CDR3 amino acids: CASSMEAPRGEKLFF. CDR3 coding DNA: TGTGCCAGTAGTATGGAGGCTCCTCGGGGGGAAAAACTGTTTTTT. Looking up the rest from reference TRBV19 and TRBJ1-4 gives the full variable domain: DGGITQSPKYLFRKEGQNVTLSCEQNLNHDAMYWYRQDPGQGLRLIYYSQIVNDFQKGDIAEGYSVSREKKESFPLTVTSAQKNPTAFYLCASSMEAPRGEKLFFGSGTQLSVL.

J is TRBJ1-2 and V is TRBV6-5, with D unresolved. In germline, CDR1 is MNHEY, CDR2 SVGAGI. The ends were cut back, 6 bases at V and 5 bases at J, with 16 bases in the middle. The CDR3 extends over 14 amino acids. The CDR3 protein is CASSKMGGWYGYTF. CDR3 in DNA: TGTGCCAGCAGCAAAATGGGAGGCTGGTATGGCTACACCTTC.

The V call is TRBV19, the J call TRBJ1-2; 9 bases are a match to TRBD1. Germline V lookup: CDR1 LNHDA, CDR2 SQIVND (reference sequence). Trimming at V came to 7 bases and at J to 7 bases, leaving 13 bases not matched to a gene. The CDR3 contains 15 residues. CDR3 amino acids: CASNPSEETGGGYTF. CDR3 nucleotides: TGTGCCAGTAACCCTTCAGAGGAGACAGGGGGTGGCTACACCTTC. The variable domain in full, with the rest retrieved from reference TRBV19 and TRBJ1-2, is DGGITQSPKYLFRKEGQNVTLSCEQNLNHDAMYWYRQDPGQGLRLIYYSQIVNDFQKGDIAEGYSVSREKKESFPLTVTSAQKNPTAFYLCASNPSEETGGGYTFGSGTRLTVV.

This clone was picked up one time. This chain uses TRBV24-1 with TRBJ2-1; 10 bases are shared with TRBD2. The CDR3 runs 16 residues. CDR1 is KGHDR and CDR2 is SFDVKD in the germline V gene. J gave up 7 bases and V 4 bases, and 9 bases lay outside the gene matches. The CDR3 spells CATSDRTASGRNEQFF. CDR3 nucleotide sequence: TGTGCCACCAGTGACCGAACCGCTAGCGGGAGAAATGAGCAGTTCTTC.

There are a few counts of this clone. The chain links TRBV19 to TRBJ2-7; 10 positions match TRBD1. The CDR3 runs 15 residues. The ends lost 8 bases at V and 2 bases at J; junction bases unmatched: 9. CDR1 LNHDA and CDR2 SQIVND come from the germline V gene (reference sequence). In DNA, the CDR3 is TGTGCCAGTGGTTACCGGGACAGGGGTGCCTACGAGCAGTACTTC. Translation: CASGYRDRGAYEQYF.

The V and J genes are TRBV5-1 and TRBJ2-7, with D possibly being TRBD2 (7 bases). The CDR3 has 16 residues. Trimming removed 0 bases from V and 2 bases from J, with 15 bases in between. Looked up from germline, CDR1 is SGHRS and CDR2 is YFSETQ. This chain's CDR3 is CASSLGTGRGTYEQYF. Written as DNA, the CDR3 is TGCGCCAGCAGCTTGGGTACAGGGAGGGGGACCTACGAGCAGTACTTC.

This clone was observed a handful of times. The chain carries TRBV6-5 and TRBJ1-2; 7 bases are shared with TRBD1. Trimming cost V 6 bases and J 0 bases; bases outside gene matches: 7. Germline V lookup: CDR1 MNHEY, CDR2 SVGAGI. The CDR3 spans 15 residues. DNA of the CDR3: TGTGCCAGCAGGGCCTGGACAGGTCCTAACTATGGCTACACCTTC. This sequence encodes CASRAWTGPNYGYTF.

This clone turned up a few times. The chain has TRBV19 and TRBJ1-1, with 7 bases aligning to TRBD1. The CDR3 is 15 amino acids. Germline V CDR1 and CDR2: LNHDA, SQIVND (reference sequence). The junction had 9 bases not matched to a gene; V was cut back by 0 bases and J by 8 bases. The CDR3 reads CASSIDLRTGAEAFF. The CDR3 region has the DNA TGTGCCAGTAGTATAGATCTCAGAACAGGGGCGGAAGCTTTCTTT. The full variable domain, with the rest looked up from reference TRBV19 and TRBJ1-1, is DGGITQSPKYLFRKEGQNVTLSCEQNLNHDAMYWYRQDPGQGLRLIYYSQIVNDFQKGDIAEGYSVSREKKESFPLTVTSAQKNPTAFYLCASSIDLRTGAEAFFGQGTRLTVV.

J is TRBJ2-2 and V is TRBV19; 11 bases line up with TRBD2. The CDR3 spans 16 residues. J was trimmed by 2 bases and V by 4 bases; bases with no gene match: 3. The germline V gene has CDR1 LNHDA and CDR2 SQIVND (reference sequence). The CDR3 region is CASSTTSGSNTGELFF. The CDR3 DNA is TGTGCCAGTAGTACCACTAGCGGGAGCAACACCGGGGAGCTGTTTTTT.